This T cell receptor (beta chain) was captured by sequencing in a study of shared clonotypes between healthy human individuals. Sequencing used immunoSEQ multiplex PCR; TCRdb keeps in-frame clones, though not all of them. The data contain around 2.1 million clones, about 93% of them singletons. The CDR3 extends over 16 amino acids. With 8 bases clipped from V and 1 base from J, the junction kept 10 bases outside the gene matches. CDR1 and CDR2 from the germline V gene are MNHEY and SMNVEV (reference sequence). Terminally differentiated effector memory CD45RA+ cells were excluded by CCR7 positive selection of CD45RO-negative cells.

This chain links TRBV27 with TRBJ2-1; 8 bases fit TRBD2. Sequences were obtained from naive CD8+ T cells from PBMCs. The source is a man aged 18 to 29 in good health. Some clones in this sample may be carry-over from other donors' samples. The CDR3, as DNA: TGTGCCAGCCGCGAGCTAGCGGGTGATTCCTACAATGAGCAGTTCTTC. This encodes CASRELAGDSYNEQFF.